The 31 T cell receptor beta chains given below trace back to one sample, sequenced in a study of CD8+ T cells in alopecia areata. Sequencing relied on a cDNA template that was reverse transcribed from extracted RNA. Assay: immunoSEQ multiplex PCR; the TCRdb copy retains only in-frame clones and omits some. The sample records 150,000 to 200,000 clones, about 72% being singletons. Sequences were derived from CD8+ T cells sorted from blood, sampled at week 0. The receptors here all came from a human donor with alopecia areata.

The chain links TRBV29-1 to TRBJ2-5, with D maybe TRBD1 (5 bases). The CDR3 length is 14 residues. Per the germline V gene, CDR1 is SQVTM and CDR2 is ANQGSEA. V lost 2 bases, J lost 1 base, and 11 bases lay in between. The CDR3 loop is CSVESTGSQETQYF. CDR3 DNA sequence: TGCAGCGTTGAATCTACAGGCTCCCAAGAGACCCAGTACTTC.

The chain has TRBV14 and TRBJ1-1; 8 positions match TRBD1. With V trimmed by 6 bases and J by 3 bases, 6 bases remained unmatched. This CDR3 is 14 amino acids long. CDR1 SGHDN and CDR2 FVKESK come from the germline V gene. CDR3 in amino acids: CASSERQGYTEAFF. CDR3 sequence (DNA): TGTGCCAGCAGTGAACGACAGGGGTACACTGAAGCTTTCTTT.

With respect to this clone: At one of its ends the junction is not consistent with the germline gene, which may arise from a read error. The chain links TRBV7-6 to TRBJ1-1; 7 bases map to TRBD1. The length of the CDR3 is 16 residues. Germline loops: CDR1 SGHVS, CDR2 FNYEAQ. CDR3 sequence: CASTLVEGALDTEAFF. Here the CDR3 DNA reads TGTGCCAGCACCTTAGTAGAGGGGGCTCTAGACACTGAAGCTTTCTTT.

J is TRBJ1-2 and V is TRBV6-5, with D perhaps matching TRBD1 (6 bases). V gave up 0 bases and J gave up 8 bases, with 13 bases separating them. This CDR3 spans 14 amino acids. Germline V CDR1 and CDR2: MNHEY, SVGAGI. Written as DNA, the CDR3 is TGTGCCAGCAGTTACTCGGGACACGCTCTCGGCTACACCTTC. Amino acids: CASSYSGHALGYTF.

The chain employs TRBV9 and TRBJ2-5; D uncertain. V was clipped by 0 bases and J by 3 bases, with 6 bases between them. The CDR3 length is 13 residues. Germline CDR1 reads SGDLS; CDR2 reads YYNGEE. CDR3 amino acids: CASSVASKETQYF. The CDR3, as DNA: TGTGCCAGCAGCGTAGCCTCAAAAGAGACCCAGTACTTC.

The chain carries TRBV9 and TRBJ2-6, with TRBD1 matching 7 bases. V shed 5 bases, J shed 2 bases, and the junction held 4 bases outside the gene matches. CDR1 SGDLS and CDR2 YYNGEE come from the germline V gene. This CDR3 has 15 residues. The CDR3 coding sequence is TGTGCCAGCAGGGACAGGTATGCTGGGGCCAACGTCCTGACTTTC. Its translation: CASRDRYAGANVLTF. Supplemented by reference TRBV9 and TRBJ2-6, the full variable domain reads DSGVTQTPKHLITATGQRVTLRCSPRSGDLSVYWYQQSLDQGLQFLIQYYNGEERAKGNILERFSAQQFPDLHSELNLSSLELGDSALYFCASRDRYAGANVLTFGAGSRLTVL.

This rearrangement joins TRBV2 to TRBJ2-7, with no clear D. Germline V gives CDR1 SNHLY, CDR2 FYNNEI. This CDR3 comprises 14 residues. V was shortened by 7 bases and J by 2 bases, with 15 bases between the two germline ends. CDR3: CASTETSYTYEQYF. DNA of the CDR3: TGTGCCAGCACCGAGACTTCCTACACCTACGAGCAGTACTTC.

This clone was detected a few times. The chain carries TRBV5-1 and TRBJ1-1; no clear D. V lost 1 base and J lost 2, with 3 bases in between. Germline loops: CDR1 SGHRS, CDR2 YFSETQ. This CDR3 has 12 amino acids. The CDR3 DNA is TGCGCCAGCAGCTTGTCTAACACTGAAGCTTTCTTT. It specifies CASSLSNTEAFF.

The gene calls are TRBV6-5 and TRBJ1-2, with unresolved D. The V end lost 2 bases, the J end lost 6 bases, and 13 bases lay between the germline ends. The CDR3 has 14 residues. CDR1 MNHEY and CDR2 SVGAGI come from the germline V gene. CDR3 sequence reads: CASSYDAAGNGYTF. In DNA, the CDR3 is TGTGCCAGCAGTTACGACGCAGCGGGGAATGGCTACACCTTC.

As to this clone: A read error may account for a junction end that differs from germline. The chain recombines TRBV9 with TRBJ1-1; D not certain. The CDR3 is 11 amino acids. Germline V gene sequence: CDR1 SGDLS, CDR2 YYNGEE. The CDR3 DNA is TGTGCCAGCAGCGCCAAAACCCGAAAGACCTTT. Its protein is CASSAKTRKTF.

The sample holds one count of this clone. V is TRBV2 and J is TRBJ1-2; 9 bases are shared with TRBD1. CDR1 and CDR2 (germline): SNHLY, FYNNEI. The CDR3 length is 14 residues. V shed 4 bases, J shed 8 bases, and the junction held 8 bases outside the gene matches. CDR3 in amino acids: CASSATGTGFGYTF. The CDR3 region has the DNA TGTGCCAGCAGTGCCACCGGGACAGGGTTCGGCTACACCTTC.

The sample holds a few counts of this clone. The chain has TRBV4-1 and TRBJ2-3; D gene ambiguous. V was shortened by 1 base and J by 9 bases, with 5 bases between the two germline ends. The CDR3 is made up of 11 amino acids. Germline CDR1 is MGHRA and CDR2 is YSYEKL. CDR3 residues: CASSQGVTQYF. The CDR3 DNA sequence: TGCGCCAGCAGCCAAGGGGTCACGCAGTATTTT.

V is TRBV14 and J is TRBJ1-2, with 7 bases identical to TRBD1. CDR3 size: 16 residues. V shed 6 bases, J shed 4 bases, and the junction held 14 bases outside the gene matches. CDR1 is SGHDN and CDR2 is FVKESK in the germline V gene. This CDR3 reads CASSMAGQAKAYGYTF. In nucleotides, the CDR3 is TGTGCCAGCAGTATGGCCGGACAGGCCAAAGCCTATGGCTACACCTTC. Combining the CDR3 with reference TRBV14 and TRBJ1-2 gives the whole variable domain EAGVTQFPSHSVIEKGQTVTLRCDPISGHDNLYWYRRVMGKEIKFLLHFVKESKQDESGMPNNRFLAERTGGTYSTLKVQPAELEDSGVYFCASSMAGQAKAYGYTFGSGTRLTVV.

This chain connects TRBV7-9 to TRBJ2-1; 8 nucleotides line up with TRBD2. This CDR3 has 15 amino acids. The V segment lost 4 bases and the J segment 5 bases; nucleotides outside the gene matches: 7. CDR1 and CDR2 from the germline V gene are SEHNR and FQNEAQ (reference sequence). The CDR3 sequence: CASSSGTRNHNEQFF. The CDR3 coding sequence is TGTGCCAGCAGCTCCGGGACTAGGAACCACAATGAGCAGTTCTTC.

This clone was detected a few times. The chain recombines TRBV12-5 with TRBJ2-7, with 9 bases fitting TRBD2. Trimming took 8 bases from V and 4 from J; bases not matched to a gene: 9. This CDR3 spans 14 amino acids. Germline CDR1 and CDR2: LGHNT and FRNRAP. The chain's CDR3 is CASIGAGGLYEQYF. CDR3 bases: TGTGCTAGTATTGGAGCGGGGGGCCTGTACGAGCAGTACTTC.

The chain recombines TRBV2 with TRBJ2-5; tentative D call: TRBD2 (5 bases). The germline CDR1 and CDR2 sequences are SNHLY and FYNNEI. The CDR3 sequence is 14 residues long. Trimming stripped 2 bases from V and 2 bases from J, with 9 bases between. The CDR3 DNA reads as TGTGCCAGCAGTGAATTCGGGAAACAAGAGACCCAGTACTTC. This encodes CASSEFGKQETQYF.

The V call is TRBV7-9, the J call TRBJ2-7; D not resolved. Germline V CDR1 and CDR2: SEHNR, FQNEAQ (reference sequence). The V gene lost 5 bases and the J gene lost 0 bases, with 17 bases spanning the gap. This CDR3 has 16 amino acids. DNA for the CDR3: TGTGCCAGCAGCCCCCTAATGGGCGGAAGCTCCTACGAGCAGTACTTC. It specifies CASSPLMGGSSYEQYF.

The rearrangement joins TRBV5-6 to TRBJ1-1, with D uncertain. Germline values: CDR1 SGHDT, CDR2 YYEEEE. This CDR3 has 12 amino acids. Between the trimmed V and J ends, which lost 3 bases and 1 base, there was a span of 4 bases. The CDR3 sequence: CASSWGNTEAFF. The CDR3 DNA reads as TGTGCCAGCAGCTGGGGGAACACTGAAGCTTTCTTT. The full variable domain, rest sourced from reference TRBV5-6 and TRBJ1-1, is DAGVTQSPTHLIKTRGQQVTLRCSPKSGHDTVSWYQQALGQGPQFIFQYYEEEERQRGNFPDRFSGHQFPNYSSELNVNALLLGDSALYLCASSWGNTEAFFGQGTRLTVV.

The chain combines TRBV5-1 with TRBJ2-5; possibly TRBD2 for D (6 bases). The CDR3 has 14 residues. V lost 4 bases and J 4 bases, leaving 14 bases between the germline ends. Germline V lookup: CDR1 SGHRS, CDR2 YFSETQ. CDR3 amino acids: CASSGSGAGETQYF. The CDR3, as DNA: TGCGCCAGCAGCGGGTCCGGAGCGGGAGAGACCCAGTACTTC.

This rearrangement joins TRBV13 to TRBJ2-1; weak D call: TRBD1 (6 bases). The V end lost 0 bases, the J end lost 0 bases, and 9 bases lay between the germline ends. The CDR3 consists of 16 residues. CDR1 is PRHDT, CDR2 FYEKMQ, per germline (reference sequence). For the CDR3, the DNA is TGTGCCAGCAGCTTAGGGGGGGCCTACTCCTACAATGAGCAGTTCTTC. It codes for CASSLGGAYSYNEQFF.

Here the CDR3 DNA reads TGCAGCGTTGAATGGTCAGGCAGCTCCTACGAGCAGTACTTC. This codes for CSVEWSGSSYEQYF. The gene calls are TRBV29-1 and TRBJ2-7, with no clear D. V lost 2 bases, J lost 0 bases, and 11 bases lay in between. The CDR3 contains 14 residues. Germline V gene sequence: CDR1 SQVTM, CDR2 ANQGSEA.

This chain uses TRBV6-5 with TRBJ2-1, with D tentatively TRBD2 (6 bases). The V gene lost 4 bases and the J gene lost 2 bases, with 12 bases spanning the gap. The CDR3 spans 15 residues. Germline CDR1 reads MNHEY; CDR2 reads SVGAGI. CDR3 protein: CASSLTSATYNEQFF. The DNA for the CDR3 is TGTGCCAGCAGTTTGACTAGTGCGACCTACAATGAGCAGTTCTTC.

This chain uses TRBV27 with TRBJ1-1; D uncertain. Germline lookup yields CDR1 MNHEY and CDR2 SMNVEV (reference sequence). The CDR3 loop spans 12 amino acids. With 6 bases removed from V and 1 base from J, the gap between germline ends came to 6 bases. The CDR3 DNA is TGTGCCAGCAGATCGGGGAACACTGAAGCTTTCTTT. Its translation: CASRSGNTEAFF.

J is TRBJ2-3 and V is TRBV9; tentatively, D is TRBD2 (6 bases). Trimming removed 7 bases at V and 2 bases at J, with 14 bases between. Germline CDR1 SGDLS, CDR2 YYNGEE. The CDR3 is 14 amino acids. The CDR3, as DNA: TGTGCCAGCTCCTGGCGGGACGTCACAGATACGCAGTATTTT. Protein sequence: CASSWRDVTDTQYF.

The chain combines TRBV25-1 with TRBJ2-3; D uncertain. The CDR3 is 12 residues long. The V and J ends lost 6 bases and 4 bases respectively, with 8 bases between them. Germline V gene data show CDR1 as MGHDK and CDR2 as SYGVNS. The CDR3 protein is CASRTAPDTQYF. CDR3 coding DNA: TGTGCCAGCAGGACGGCCCCAGATACGCAGTATTTT.

This rearrangement joins TRBV27 to TRBJ1-2; 9 positions agree with TRBD1. CDR3 length: 15 residues. Per germline, CDR1 MNHEY and CDR2 SMNVEV (reference sequence). Unmatched junction bases numbered 8, after V lost 1 base and J lost 8 bases. In DNA, the CDR3 is TGTGCCAGCAGTTTATTCAAGGGACAGGGAGGAGGCTACACCTTC. Translation gives CASSLFKGQGGGYTF.

The V call is TRBV7-9, the J call TRBJ2-4; 9 bases map to TRBD2. The V and J ends lost 4 bases and 7 bases, in that order; junction bases with no gene match: 5. Germline values: CDR1 SEHNR, CDR2 FQNEAQ (reference sequence). This CDR3 has 14 residues. Here the CDR3 reads CASSSGLARNIQYF. In nucleotides, the CDR3 is TGTGCCAGCAGCTCCGGACTAGCGCGGAACATTCAGTACTTC. The full variable domain, its missing parts supplied by reference TRBV7-9 and TRBJ2-4, is DTGVSQNPRHKITKRGQNVTFRCDPISEHNRLYWYRQTLGQGPEFLTYFQNEAQLEKSRLLSDRFSAERPKGSFSTLEIQRTEQGDSAMYLCASSSGLARNIQYFGAGTRLSVL.

The gene calls are TRBV4-1 and TRBJ2-3; TRBD2 matches at 10 bases. This CDR3 region has 16 residues. The V gene's germline CDR1 is MGHRA and CDR2 YSYEKL. V gave up 0 bases and J gave up 4 bases; unmatched junction bases: 4. For the CDR3, the DNA is TGCGCCAGCAGCCAAGATTTAGCGGGGGGATCAGATACGCAGTATTTT. Translated, it gives CASSQDLAGGSDTQYF.

The chain recombines TRBV27 with TRBJ1-1; possible D gene TRBD1, 5 bases. This CDR3 has 14 amino acids. Deletions cut 6 bases from V and 4 bases from J, with 15 bases between. The V gene's germline CDR1 is MNHEY and CDR2 SMNVEV (reference sequence). CDR3 sequence: CASRLPGRATEAFF. DNA for the CDR3: TGTGCCAGCAGGTTACCAGGGCGGGCCACTGAAGCTTTCTTT.

This chain connects TRBV13 to TRBJ2-3; D gene uncertain. The CDR3 spans 14 residues. Germline-derived CDR1 and CDR2 are PRHDT and FYEKMQ (reference sequence). The V end was cut by 7 bases, the J end by 3 bases, with 14 bases between. The chain's CDR3 is CASTISGATDTQYF. The CDR3 DNA follows: TGTGCCAGCACCATCAGTGGAGCAACAGATACGCAGTATTTT.

This clone was counted only a few times. The rearrangement joins TRBV6-5 to TRBJ2-5; a weak D match, TRBD2 (6 bases). Per the germline V gene, CDR1 is MNHEY and CDR2 is SVGAGI. The ends were cut back, 5 bases at V and 4 bases at J, with 14 bases in the middle. The CDR3 is 14 amino acids. The CDR3 spells CASSNGGWGETQYF. The CDR3 DNA reads TGTGCCAGCAGTAACGGGGGATGGGGAGAGACCCAGTACTTC.